Shown below are 32 T cell receptor beta chains from a single sample sequenced in a study of technical replicates of blood from a few donors. The table came from immunoSEQ multiplex PCR; TCRdb's copy has only in-frame clones and leaves some out. The sample lists about 72,000 clones; approximately 92% were seen once. Material for sequencing was T cells isolated from PBMCs. All receptors come from a human donor in good health.

This clone was observed a few times. This sequence joins TRBV2 and TRBJ2-7; TRBD2 might be the D (5 bases). This CDR3 is built from 11 residues. Germline lookup yields CDR1 SNHLY and CDR2 FYNNEI. V dropped 6 bases and J dropped 3 bases, with 6 bases sitting between them. The CDR3 region has the DNA TGTGCCAGCAGGAGGGACTACGAGCAGTACTTC. The encoded protein is CASRRDYEQYF. The whole variable domain, filled in from reference TRBV2 and TRBJ2-7, reads EPEVTQTPSHQVTQMGQEVILRCVPISNHLYFYWYRQILGQKVEFLVSFYNNEISEKSEIFDDQFSVERPDGSNFTLKIRSTKLEDSAMYFCASRRDYEQYFGPGTRLTVT.

This chain uses TRBV4-1 with TRBJ2-7, with 11 bases identical to TRBD2. This CDR3 has 15 amino acids. With V trimmed by 2 bases and J by 2 bases, 2 bases remained unmatched. Germline V gene lookup returns CDR1 MGHRA and CDR2 YSYEKL. CDR3 region: CASSQPGLAAYEQYF. The CDR3 DNA follows: TGCGCCAGCAGCCAACCGGGACTAGCGGCCTACGAGCAGTACTTC.

The genes are TRBV27 and TRBJ2-1, with 11 bases that match TRBD2. With 5 bases clipped from V and 4 bases from J, the junction kept 4 bases outside the gene matches. Per the germline V gene, CDR1 is MNHEY and CDR2 is SMNVEV (reference sequence). This CDR3 has 15 amino acids. The CDR3 loop is CASSTGLAGYNEQFF. The CDR3 nucleotides read TGTGCCAGCAGTACTGGACTAGCGGGTTACAATGAGCAGTTCTTC.

The CDR3 sequence is CASSHTGRHSNEQFF. CDR3 sequence (DNA): TGTGCCAGCAGCCATACAGGGAGACATTCTAATGAGCAGTTCTTC. The chain is built from TRBV5-8 and TRBJ2-1; perhaps TRBD1 as D (6 bases). Trimming removed 4 bases from V and 7 bases from J, with 18 bases in between. The CDR3 is 15 residues long. Germline V lookup: CDR1 SGHTS, CDR2 YDEGEE.

The genes are TRBV11-2 and TRBJ2-3; possibly TRBD2 for D (6 bases). Germline CDR1 and CDR2: SGHAT and FQNNGV. The CDR3 totals 17 residues. V dropped 0 bases and J dropped 1 base, with 14 bases sitting between them. CDR3 residues: CASSLDPGEFGTDTQYF. The CDR3 bases are TGTGCCAGCAGCTTAGATCCGGGGGAGTTCGGCACAGATACGCAGTATTTT.

J is TRBJ2-7 and V is TRBV15, with 9 bases fitting TRBD1. V shed 3 bases, J shed 2 bases, and the junction held 23 bases outside the gene matches. Germline values: CDR1 LNHNV, CDR2 YYDKDF (reference sequence). The CDR3 contains 21 residues. CDR3 sequence (DNA): TGTGCCACCAGCAGCTTCGCTGATTCGGGACAGGGCTCCAAACCTACCTACGAGCAGTACTTC. Protein: CATSSFADSGQGSKPTYEQYF.

The rearrangement uses TRBV6-9 and TRBJ1-4; TRBD1 might be the D (5 bases). The V and J ends lost 8 bases and 2 bases respectively, with 21 bases between them. This CDR3 has 17 amino acids. Germline CDR1 reads MNHGY; CDR2 reads SVAAGI. The CDR3 sequence is CASGLFSTVNTNEKLFF. The DNA of the CDR3 is TGTGCCAGCGGATTATTTTCGACAGTAAATACTAATGAAAAACTGTTTTTT.

The chain couples TRBV5-1 to TRBJ1-4; 9 bases match TRBD1. Germline V lookup: CDR1 SGHRS, CDR2 YFSETQ. V was clipped by 0 bases and J by 8 bases; unmatched bases: 11. This CDR3 has 17 residues. CDR3 DNA sequence: TGCGCCAGCAGCTTGGCCGGTGGGACAGGGAGGTTGGAAAAACTGTTTTTT. Translated, it gives CASSLAGGTGRLEKLFF.

This clone was observed a few times. The chain employs TRBV9 and TRBJ2-2; tentative D call: TRBD2 (5 bases). The CDR3 length is 13 residues. Germline loops: CDR1 SGDLS, CDR2 YYNGEE. Trimming removed 4 bases from V and 9 bases from J, with 13 bases in between. The CDR3 is CASSKGSDRELFF. CDR3 DNA: TGTGCCAGCAGCAAAGGGAGCGATCGGGAGCTGTTTTTT.

This clone was found once. This chain uses TRBV28 with TRBJ2-1; perhaps TRBD2 as D (6 bases). V lost 3 bases and J lost 7, with 13 bases in between. CDR1 and CDR2 from the germline V gene are MDHEN and SYDVKM. The CDR3 has 14 residues. CDR3 sequence reads: CASSFTRAGNEQFF. The CDR3 DNA is TGTGCCAGCAGTTTTACGAGGGCGGGGAATGAGCAGTTCTTC. Full variable domain (outside the CDR3, taken from reference TRBV28 and TRBJ2-1): DVKVTQSSRYLVKRTGEKVFLECVQDMDHENMFWYRQDPGLGLRLIYFSYDVKMKEKGDIPEGYSVSREKKERFSLILESASTNQTSMYLCASSFTRAGNEQFFGPGTRLTVL.

The chain joins TRBV15 to TRBJ2-3; perhaps TRBD2 as D (5 bases). Between the trimmed V and J ends, which lost 0 bases and 6 bases, there was a span of 13 bases. This CDR3 is 15 amino acids long. CDR1 is LNHNV and CDR2 is YYDKDF in the germline V gene (reference sequence). CDR3 DNA: TGTGCCACCAGCAGAGAGGGTGGACTGCCCGATACGCAGTATTTT. Translation gives CATSREGGLPDTQYF.

The V gene is TRBV5-5, the J gene TRBJ1-5; 8 bases line up with TRBD1. This CDR3 is 15 amino acids long. V lost 6 bases and J lost 2; bases outside the gene matches: 7. Germline V gene lookup returns CDR1 SGHKS and CDR2 YYEKEE (reference sequence). The CDR3 spells CASTPVTGGNQPQHF. As DNA, the CDR3 is TGTGCCAGCACCCCAGTGACAGGGGGCAATCAGCCCCAGCATTTT.

The chain carries TRBV5-8 and TRBJ1-5; D not certain. From germline, CDR1 is SGHTS and CDR2 YDEGEE. This CDR3 has 17 residues. Trimming shortened V by 4 bases and J by 0 bases, and 17 bases separated the two germline ends. The CDR3 sequence is CASSPLGEHYSNQPQHF. CDR3 DNA: TGTGCCAGCAGCCCCCTCGGGGAACACTATAGCAATCAGCCCCAGCATTTT.

This rearrangement joins TRBV23-1 to TRBJ1-5; tentative D call: TRBD1 (5 bases). TRBV23-1 is an ORF, and what it does is uncertain. The CDR3 sequence is 14 residues long. Trimming left V 3 bases short and J 7 bases short, with 13 bases between. The DNA of the CDR3 is TGCGCCAGCAGTCATATTAGGGGCCGGCAGCCCCAGCATTTT. It specifies CASSHIRGRQPQHF.

J is TRBJ2-1 and V is TRBV6-6; 8 bases map to TRBD2. This CDR3 is 14 amino acids long. Per the germline V gene, CDR1 is MNHNY and CDR2 is SVGAGI (reference sequence). V was clipped by 2 bases and J by 6 bases; unmatched bases: 3. The CDR3 region is CASSYLGTSNEQFF. The DNA of the CDR3 is TGTGCCAGCAGTTACCTAGGGACTAGCAATGAGCAGTTCTTC.

The chain recombines TRBV6-5 with TRBJ2-1, with D maybe TRBD2 (5 bases). The CDR3 contains 13 residues. Trimming cost V 0 bases and J 7 bases, with 7 bases left between them. Germline CDR1 MNHEY, CDR2 SVGAGI. The CDR3 DNA reads TGTGCCAGCAGTTACTCGCGGGTTAATGAGCAGTTCTTC. This translates into CASSYSRVNEQFF.

The CDR3 here is CASSDGVSGNQPQHF. The CDR3 nucleotides are TGTGCCAGCAGTGACGGGGTTTCGGGCAATCAGCCCCAGCATTTT. The V gene is TRBV5-6, the J gene TRBJ1-5, with no clear D. Germline V lookup: CDR1 SGHDT, CDR2 YYEEEE. Between the trimmed V and J ends, which lost 5 bases and 2 bases, there was a span of 14 bases. This CDR3 contains 15 residues.

The gene calls are TRBV19 and TRBJ2-1, with 8 bases aligning to TRBD2. V was pared by 0 bases and J by 8 bases, with 15 bases of the junction left unmatched. The germline gives CDR1 LNHDA, CDR2 SQIVND (reference sequence). The CDR3 covers 18 residues. DNA for the CDR3: TGTGCCAGTAGTATAGAACTTCAGAGCGGGAGTCTATTCGATGAGCAGTTCTTC. It specifies CASSIELQSGSLFDEQFF. The variable domain in full, completed from reference TRBV19 and TRBJ2-1, reads DGGITQSPKYLFRKEGQNVTLSCEQNLNHDAMYWYRQDPGQGLRLIYYSQIVNDFQKGDIAEGYSVSREKKESFPLTVTSAQKNPTAFYLCASSIELQSGSLFDEQFFGPGTRLTVL.

The genes are TRBV30 and TRBJ1-2, with 8 nucleotides matching TRBD1. CDR3 length: 11 residues. Unmatched junction bases numbered 0, after V lost 5 bases and J lost 4 bases. From germline, CDR1 is GTSNPN and CDR2 SVGIG (reference sequence). As DNA, the CDR3 is TGTGCCTGGGGACAGGGCTATGGCTACACCTTC. Translating it yields CAWGQGYGYTF.

This chain joins TRBV30 and TRBJ2-1, with D unresolved. This CDR3 is built from 14 residues. Trimming left V 5 bases short and J 0 bases short, with 11 bases between. Per germline, CDR1 GTSNPN and CDR2 SVGIG (reference sequence). The CDR3 sequence: CAWQSISSYNEQFF. The CDR3, as DNA: TGTGCCTGGCAAAGTATCAGCTCCTACAATGAGCAGTTCTTC.

The chain joins TRBV29-1 to TRBJ1-2, with D possibly TRBD1 on 6 matching bases. The CDR3 has 13 residues. Germline V lookup: CDR1 SQVTM, CDR2 ANQGSEA. With 2 bases removed from V and 5 bases from J, the gap between germline ends came to 12 bases. The chain's CDR3 is CSVEREGGYGYTF. The DNA for the CDR3 is TGCAGCGTTGAAAGGGAAGGGGGATATGGCTACACCTTC.

This chain joins TRBV6-5 and TRBJ1-1; possible D gene TRBD1, 6 bases. CDR1 MNHEY and CDR2 SVGAGI come from the germline V gene. CDR3 length: 15 residues. Trimming removed 2 bases from V and 0 bases from J, with 10 bases in between. CDR3 amino acids: CASSYGGAMNTEAFF. CDR3 DNA sequence: TGTGCCAGCAGTTACGGGGGCGCAATGAACACTGAAGCTTTCTTT.

The rearrangement links TRBV7-9 to TRBJ2-5; 8 bases align to TRBD2. The germline V gene encodes CDR1 SEHNR and CDR2 FQNEAQ (reference sequence). The J segment lost 7 bases and the V segment lost 5 bases, leaving 15 bases of the junction unmatched. The CDR3 length is 16 residues. CDR3 sequence reads: CASSPGSERELATQYF. Written as DNA, the CDR3 is TGTGCCAGCAGCCCTGGGTCGGAGCGGGAGCTGGCGACCCAGTACTTC.

The rearrangement links TRBV13 to TRBJ1-1; D is unresolved. The ends were cut back, 8 bases at V and 0 bases at J, with 10 bases in the middle. CDR1 and CDR2 from the germline V gene are PRHDT and FYEKMQ (reference sequence). CDR3 length: 13 amino acids. For the CDR3, the DNA is TGTGCCAGCTCACGTGACTTGAACACTGAAGCTTTCTTT. Translation gives CASSRDLNTEAFF.

This chain connects TRBV28 to TRBJ1-5; 7 bases are shared with TRBD1. Germline CDR1 is MDHEN and CDR2 is SYDVKM. With V trimmed by 8 bases and J by 3 bases, 10 bases remained unmatched. This CDR3 comprises 15 residues. CDR3 coding DNA: TGTGCCAGCGATGAGGAGACAGGGATCAATCAGCCCCAGCATTTT. It encodes CASDEETGINQPQHF.

The chain employs TRBV6-5 and TRBJ2-7; D is perhaps TRBD1 (5 bases). Trimming stripped 0 bases from V and 0 bases from J, with 12 bases between. The CDR3 has 16 amino acids. The germline V gene has CDR1 MNHEY and CDR2 SVGAGI. Written as DNA, the CDR3 is TGTGCCAGCAGTTACTCGAATGGACATAGCTCCTACGAGCAGTACTTC. This encodes CASSYSNGHSSYEQYF.

The genes are TRBV6-4 and TRBJ2-7; 8 bases align to TRBD1. CDR1 and CDR2 (germline): MRHNA, SNTAGT. CDR3 length: 14 amino acids. Trimming removed 4 bases from V and 6 bases from J; junction bases left unmatched: 8. DNA for the CDR3: TGTGCCAGCAGTGCCCAGGGGGCGACGGGCGAGCAGTACTTC. Its translation is CASSAQGATGEQYF.

The chain is built from TRBV14 and TRBJ2-1; D might be TRBD1 (5 bases). Trimming took 5 bases from V and 2 from J, leaving 13 bases between them. The germline V gene encodes CDR1 SGHDN and CDR2 FVKESK. The CDR3 covers 15 residues. CDR3 nucleotides: TGTGCCAGCAGCTCCGGACATTTTCCCTACAATGAGCAGTTCTTC. Translated: CASSSGHFPYNEQFF.

The gene calls are TRBV27 and TRBJ1-1; tentatively, D is TRBD1 (6 bases). Per the germline V gene, CDR1 is MNHEY and CDR2 is SMNVEV (reference sequence). V dropped 0 bases and J dropped 11 bases, with 13 bases sitting between them. The CDR3 contains 13 residues. Here the CDR3 reads CASSLSGGRYAFF. The DNA of the CDR3 is TGTGCCAGCAGTTTATCGGGGGGGCGTTACGCTTTCTTT.

The chain combines TRBV6-1 with TRBJ2-7, with D perhaps TRBD2 (5 bases). CDR3 length: 16 amino acids. The ends were cut back, 2 bases at V and 2 bases at J, with 16 bases in the middle. CDR1 and CDR2 from the germline V gene are MNHNS and SASEGT. The CDR3 DNA sequence: TGTGCCAGCAGTGAAACAAGGGAGACGATGACCTACGAGCAGTACTTC. Translating gives CASSETRETMTYEQYF.

This chain connects TRBV5-1 to TRBJ1-1; 8 nucleotides agree with TRBD1. Germline assignment: CDR1 SGHRS and CDR2 YFSETQ. The CDR3 sequence is 16 residues long. Losses at the gene ends were 0 bases for V and 6 bases for J; bases not matched to a gene: 10. CDR3 sequence reads: CASSLVQSGGDPEAFF. As DNA, the CDR3 is TGCGCCAGCAGCTTGGTTCAGTCAGGGGGCGACCCTGAAGCTTTCTTT.

This chain joins TRBV19 and TRBJ1-1; D is undetermined. The germline gives CDR1 LNHDA, CDR2 SQIVND (reference sequence). This CDR3 is 15 amino acids long. Trimming stripped 5 bases from V and 4 bases from J, with 17 bases between. The CDR3: CASSPQFRGSTEAFF. CDR3 nucleotide sequence: TGTGCCAGTAGTCCCCAATTCCGAGGGAGCACTGAAGCTTTCTTT.